The TCR beta chain described here comes from a study of shared clonotypes between healthy human individuals. Concerning this clone itself: Its antigen is not known.

Everyone who donated was a Caucasian adult who lived in Nashville, Tennessee. TCRdb's copy holds only in-frame clones and misses some; the assay was immunoSEQ multiplex PCR. The table shows about half a million clones, with around 73% occurring only once. Whole-study findings and limits: It was anticipated that sequencing depth would influence how many clonotypes donors shared.

This receptor was identified in a woman aged 40 to 49 in good health. Some clones in this sample may be carry-over from other donors' samples. The sequenced sample was PBMCs.

DNA for the CDR3: TGTGCCAGCAGACCGGGACTAGCGGATCAAGAGACCCAGTACTTC. This translates into CASRPGLADQETQYF. The rearrangement links TRBV2 to TRBJ2-5, with 11 bases aligning to TRBD2. The CDR3 extends over 15 amino acids. The V gene's germline CDR1 is SNHLY and CDR2 FYNNEI. J lost 2 bases, V lost 6 bases, and 5 bases had no gene match.